This TCR beta chain was identified in a study of blood T cells in healthy people across ages. Study-level points and caveats: Researchers judged that diversity estimates from one million T cells fell short of true values.

Then a second PCR, running roughly 6 to 11 cycles, was carried out with a sample-barcoded 5' primer and a J-beta primer mix. MiXCR, applied by TCRdb to the 5' RACE reads, yields one record per CDR3 protein. This table has about 930,000 distinct CDR3 sequences, about 27% appearing once. This clonotype was detected only a few times. The target antigen is unknown. CDR3 length: 16 amino acids. The ends were cut back, 5 bases at V and 2 bases at J, with 16 bases in the middle. Germline CDR1 is SGHAT and CDR2 is FQNNGV. This sample also appeared in a second study, on T cells of mothers and their children. Turning to that study: Thymic selection molds TCR recombination products alike in related and unrelated pairs. Biologically related mothers and children overlapped slightly more than unrelated pairs, a non-significant difference.

Material for sequencing was blood. The source of this sequence is a middle-aged woman in good health. This chain joins TRBV11-2 and TRBJ2-1; D might be TRBD1 (5 bases). The CDR3: CASSLRVRGPYNEQFF. The CDR3 nucleotides read TGTGCCAGCAGCCTACGGGTAAGGGGCCCCTACAATGAGCAGTTCTTC.